The clone carrying this T cell receptor (beta chain) was observed at least ten times. Trimming took off 8 bases at V and 3 bases at J, with 4 bases between the two ends. Germline V gene data show CDR1 as SEHNR and CDR2 as FQNEAQ (reference sequence). This CDR3 has 11 amino acids. This entry belongs to a study of T cell repertoires in cytomegalovirus infection. From the reads, TCRdb called clonotypes with MiXCR, one entry per CDR3 protein. The table includes under 350,000 distinct CDR3 sequences, around 10% detected once. The sequenced sample was PBMCs. This receptor was identified in a human donor in good health (CMV status not recorded). Some clones in this sample may be carry-over from other donors' samples. The chain joins TRBV7-9 to TRBJ2-2; D ambiguous. The DNA of the CDR3 is TGTGCCAGCGACTACACCGGGGAGCTGTTTTTT. Translated, it gives CASDYTGELFF.